What follows is one T cell receptor (beta chain) and its context. The source of the sample is a study of blood T cell repertoires in COVID-19. The CDR3 runs to 14 residues. The germline V gene encodes CDR1 MNHEY and CDR2 SVGAGI. The ends lost 4 bases at V and 4 bases at J; junction bases unmatched: 1. Measured with immunoSEQ multiplex PCR; TCRdb has only the in-frame clones, and not every one. The sample lists 150,000 to 200,000 clones, around 86% occurring once. Sequenced sample: peripheral blood. The clonotype was recovered from a man between 60 and 75 years old with acute or convalescent COVID-19. The J gene is TRBJ2-1, the V gene TRBV6-5; 10 bases match TRBD1. The CDR3 is CASSWDRGYNEQFF. In DNA form, the CDR3 reads TGTGCCAGCAGTTGGGACAGGGGATACAATGAGCAGTTCTTC.